This passage covers 9 T cell receptor beta chains from one sample sequenced in a study of T cell responses to AZD1222 COVID-19 vaccine (dated by TCRdb to the early 2020s). Receptor libraries were prepared by the immunoSEQ multiplex PCR assay. TCRdb mirrors the immuneACCESS table, restricted to in-frame sequences. Some clones are absent from its copies; in checked studies, under half trace to an unresolved V gene, and the reason for the others is unknown. The sample profile shows 180,000 or so clones; about 90% of them were found once. The biggest ten clones account for around 1.3% of the sample. The sample's time point, from its label and the paper: about 28 days (+/-7) after the second vaccine dose. The sample was peripheral blood, taken 28 days after the second AZD1222 dose. These TCRs come from an adult who received the AZD1222 COVID-19 vaccine.

V gene TRBV30 combines with J gene TRBJ2-1; 10 bases agree with TRBD2. The CDR3 sequence is 13 residues long. V lost 5 bases, J lost 2 bases, and 0 bases stayed unmatched. The germline V gene has CDR1 GTSNPN and CDR2 SVGIG (reference sequence). This CDR3 is CAWGLAAYNEQFF. The CDR3, as DNA: TGTGCCTGGGGACTAGCGGCCTACAATGAGCAGTTCTTC.

This rearrangement joins TRBV19 to TRBJ2-1; 8 bases agree with TRBD2. From germline, CDR1 is LNHDA and CDR2 SQIVND (reference sequence). The CDR3 extends over 15 amino acids. V shed 1 base and J 6 bases; nucleotides not matched to a gene: 5. The CDR3 region has the DNA TGTGCCAGTAGTATAGGAGCGGGAGCTGGCAATGAGCAGTTCTTC. Protein product: CASSIGAGAGNEQFF.

The genes are TRBV10-3 and TRBJ1-1, with D unresolved. Trimming took off 2 bases at V and 5 bases at J, with 9 bases between the two ends. CDR3 length equals 13 residues. Germline V CDR1 and CDR2: ENHRY, SYGVKD. In DNA, the CDR3 is TGTGCCATCAGTGAGCGGGGAAGGACTGAAGCTTTCTTT. Its translation: CAISERGRTEAFF.

The chain combines TRBV18 with TRBJ2-3; 7 positions match TRBD2. The trim removed 6 bases at V and 4 bases at J, leaving 7 bases unmatched. Germline values: CDR1 KGHSH, CDR2 LQKENI. This CDR3 region has 14 residues. CDR3: CASSRASGSDTQYF. The CDR3 coding sequence is TGTGCCAGCTCCAGGGCTAGCGGTTCAGATACGCAGTATTTT.

This CDR3 reads CASSETGLPPTGEQYF. The CDR3 DNA sequence: TGTGCCAGCAGCGAAACGGGCCTGCCCCCCACGGGCGAGCAGTACTTC. The chain has TRBV9 and TRBJ2-7; no firm D call. Germline V gives CDR1 SGDLS, CDR2 YYNGEE. Between the trimmed V and J ends, which lost 3 bases and 6 bases, there was a span of 22 bases. The CDR3 is 16 residues long.

This rearrangement joins TRBV12-3 or TRBV12-4 to TRBJ2-7, with D uncertain. This CDR3 spans 13 amino acids. Trimming took off 7 bases at V and 2 bases at J, with 12 bases between the two ends. The DNA of the CDR3 is TGTGCCAGCACCTATTCTCCTACCTACGAGCAGTACTTC. Protein: CASTYSPTYEQYF.

The rearrangement links TRBV10-3 to TRBJ1-2, with D unresolved. Trimming stripped 0 bases from V and 3 bases from J, with 11 bases between. Germline V gene sequence: CDR1 ENHRY, CDR2 SYGVKD. The CDR3 is 15 residues long. This CDR3 reads CAISESTGRDYGYTF. The DNA of the CDR3 is TGTGCCATCAGTGAGTCGACCGGACGCGACTATGGCTACACCTTC.

The chain has TRBV28 and TRBJ1-5; 7 nucleotides line up with TRBD1. V dropped 2 bases and J dropped 6; count of bases not matched to a gene: 4. From germline, CDR1 is MDHEN and CDR2 SYDVKM. CDR3 length: 14 residues. The CDR3 is CASSLEGAAQPQHF. CDR3 sequence (DNA): TGTGCCAGCAGTTTAGAGGGGGCGGCTCAGCCCCAGCATTTT.

The J gene is TRBJ1-4, the V gene TRBV4-1; 7 nucleotides match TRBD1. CDR1 MGHRA and CDR2 YSYEKL come from the germline V gene. The CDR3 sequence is 14 residues long. The V gene end was trimmed by 1 base and the J gene end by 6 bases; junction bases not matched to a gene: 2. For the CDR3, the DNA is TGCGCCAGCAGCCAAGGACAGGGCTATGAAAAACTGTTTTTT. Protein sequence: CASSQGQGYEKLFF.